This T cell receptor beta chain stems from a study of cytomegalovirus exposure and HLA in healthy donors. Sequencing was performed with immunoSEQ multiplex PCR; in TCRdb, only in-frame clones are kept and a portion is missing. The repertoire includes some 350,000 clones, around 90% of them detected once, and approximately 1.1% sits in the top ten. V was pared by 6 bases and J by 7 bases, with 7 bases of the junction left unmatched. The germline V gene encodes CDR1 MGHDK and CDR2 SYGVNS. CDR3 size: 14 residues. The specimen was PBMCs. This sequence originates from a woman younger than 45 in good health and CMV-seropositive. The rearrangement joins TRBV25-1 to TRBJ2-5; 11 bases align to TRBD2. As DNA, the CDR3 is TGTGCCAGCAGAAGGACTAGCGGGCCGGGGACCCAGTACTTC. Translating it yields CASRRTSGPGTQYF.